This T cell receptor (beta chain) was sequenced in a study of T cells in localized non-small cell lung cancer. As regards this clone: The antigen is undetermined.

Study-level results: A median roughly 50 of the top 100 tumor clones appeared in adjacent lung.

TCRdb's table, derived via immunoSEQ multiplex PCR, lists solely in-frame clones and lacks some. The sample includes 20,000 to 30,000 clones, around nine tenths seen only once; the top ten take about 14%. This TCR was sampled from a female donor older than 55 with stage II squamous cell lung carcinoma. The input for sequencing was peripheral blood, taken before any cancer treatment.

CDR3 coding DNA: TGTGCCACTAGCGGGGGGGCGAGTGAGCAGTTCTTC. It codes for CATSGGASEQFF. V is TRBV10-3 and J is TRBJ2-1; TRBD2 matches 12 bases. This CDR3 contains 12 residues. Trimming cost V 10 bases and J 9 bases; bases outside gene matches: 4. From germline, CDR1 is ENHRY and CDR2 SYGVKD.